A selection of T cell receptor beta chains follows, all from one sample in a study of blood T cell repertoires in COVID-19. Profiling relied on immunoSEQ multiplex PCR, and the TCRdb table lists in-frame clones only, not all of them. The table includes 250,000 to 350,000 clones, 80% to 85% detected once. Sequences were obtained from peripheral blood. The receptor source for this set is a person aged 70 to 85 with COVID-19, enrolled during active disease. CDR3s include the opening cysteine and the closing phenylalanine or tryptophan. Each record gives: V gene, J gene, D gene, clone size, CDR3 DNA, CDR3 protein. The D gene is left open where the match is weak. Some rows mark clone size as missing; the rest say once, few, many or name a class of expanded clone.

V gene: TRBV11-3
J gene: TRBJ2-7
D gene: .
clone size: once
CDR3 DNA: TGTGCCAGCAGCTTCCCCCCGGGGAGGACCGAGCAGTACTTC
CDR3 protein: CASSFPPGRTEQYF

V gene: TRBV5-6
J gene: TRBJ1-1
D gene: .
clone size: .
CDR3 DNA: TGTGCCAGCAGCTTTTACAGGGCTAACACTGAAGCTTTCTTT
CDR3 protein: CASSFYRANTEAFF

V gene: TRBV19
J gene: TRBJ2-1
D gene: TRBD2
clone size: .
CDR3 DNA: TGTGCCAGTAGCGGGGGGAGCTCCTACAATGAGCAGTTCTTC
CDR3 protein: CASSGGSSYNEQFF

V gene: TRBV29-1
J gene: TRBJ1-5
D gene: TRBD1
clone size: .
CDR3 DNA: TGCAGCGTTTTACTTCTCGGACAGGACAGCGGCAATCAGCCCCAGCATTTT
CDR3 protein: CSVLLLGQDSGNQPQHF

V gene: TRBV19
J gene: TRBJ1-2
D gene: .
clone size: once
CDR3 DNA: TGTGCCAGTTCTTCCGGGGGGCGAAGGGGCTACACCTTC
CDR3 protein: CASSSGGRRGYTF

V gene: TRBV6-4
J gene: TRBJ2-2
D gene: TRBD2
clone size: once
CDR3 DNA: TGTGCCAGCAGTGATGTTAGCGGGAGAAAGACCGGGGAGCTGTTTTTT
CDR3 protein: CASSDVSGRKTGELFF

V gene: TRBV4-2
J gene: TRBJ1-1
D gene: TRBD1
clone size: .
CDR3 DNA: TGTGCCAGCAGCCAAGATAGGGACAGCGTGGCGTTCTTT
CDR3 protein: CASSQDRDSVAFF

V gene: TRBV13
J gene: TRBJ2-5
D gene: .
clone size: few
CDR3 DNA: TGTGCCAGCAGCTTTGGAGCAACAGAGACCCAGTACTTC
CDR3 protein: CASSFGATETQYF

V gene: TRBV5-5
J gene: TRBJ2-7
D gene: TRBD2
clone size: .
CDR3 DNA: TGTGCCAGCAGGATCGCGGGGGGCTCCTACGAGCAGTACTTC
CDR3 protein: CASRIAGGSYEQYF

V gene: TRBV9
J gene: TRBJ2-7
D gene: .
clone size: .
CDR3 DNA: TGTGCCAGCGGCGTCGGTAGCTCCTACGAGCAGTACTTC
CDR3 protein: CASGVGSSYEQYF

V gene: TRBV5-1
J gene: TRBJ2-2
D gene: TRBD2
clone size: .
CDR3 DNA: TGCGCCAGCAGCCAGAGCGGGGCAGACACCGGGGAGCTGTTTTTT
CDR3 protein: CASSQSGADTGELFF

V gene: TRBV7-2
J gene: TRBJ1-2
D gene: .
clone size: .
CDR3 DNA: TGTGCCAGCAGCTTAGACAGGGCGATCGGTGGCTACACCTTC
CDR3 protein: CASSLDRAIGGYTF

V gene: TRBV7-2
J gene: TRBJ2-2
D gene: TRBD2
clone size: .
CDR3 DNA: TGTGCCAGCAGCTTAGGCGGGGGGGCGACCGGGGAGCTGTTTTTT
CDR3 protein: CASSLGGGATGELFF

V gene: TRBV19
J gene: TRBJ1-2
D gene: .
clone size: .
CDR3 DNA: TGTGCCAGTAGTATAGCGGTTGTGGGGCATGGCTACACCTTC
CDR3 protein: CASSIAVVGHGYTF

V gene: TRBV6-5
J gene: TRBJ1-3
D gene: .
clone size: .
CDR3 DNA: TGTGCCAGCAGTTACAGGGGAACGGGAAACACCATATATTTT
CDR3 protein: CASSYRGTGNTIYF

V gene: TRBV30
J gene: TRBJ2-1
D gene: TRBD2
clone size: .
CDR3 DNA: TGTGCCTGGAGTTTACTAGCGGTTTACAATGAGCAGTTCTTC
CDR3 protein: CAWSLLAVYNEQFF

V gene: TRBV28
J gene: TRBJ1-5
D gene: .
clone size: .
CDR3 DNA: TGTGCCAGCAGTTTGAGAGGCAGCAATCAGCCCCAGCATTTT
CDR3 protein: CASSLRGSNQPQHF

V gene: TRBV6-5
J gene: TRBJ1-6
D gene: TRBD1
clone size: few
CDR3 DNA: TGTGCCAGCAGTTACTCGGACAGGGGAGCACCCCTCCACTTT
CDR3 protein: CASSYSDRGAPLHF

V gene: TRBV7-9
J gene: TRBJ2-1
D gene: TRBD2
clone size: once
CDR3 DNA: TGTGCCAGCAGCCAGGGAGCGGGAAAGAGGTCCTATGAGCAGTTCTTC
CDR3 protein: CASSQGAGKRSYEQFF

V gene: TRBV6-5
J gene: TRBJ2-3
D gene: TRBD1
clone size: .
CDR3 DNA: TGTGCCAGCAGTCGGACAGGGTCCCCCACAGATACGCAGTATTTT
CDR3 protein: CASSRTGSPTDTQYF

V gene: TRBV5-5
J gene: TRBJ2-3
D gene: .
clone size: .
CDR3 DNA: TGTGCCAGCAGCCCTAAGCAAAAGACAGATACGCAGTATTTT
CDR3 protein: CASSPKQKTDTQYF

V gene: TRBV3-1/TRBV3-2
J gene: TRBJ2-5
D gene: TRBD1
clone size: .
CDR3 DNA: TGTGCCAGCAGCCAAGGGGACAGGGGGTACCAAGAGACCCAGTACTTC
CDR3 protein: CASSQGDRGYQETQYF

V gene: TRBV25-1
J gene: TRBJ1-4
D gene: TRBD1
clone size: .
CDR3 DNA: TGTGCCAGCAGTGTCACAGGGGGGTACGAAAAACTGTTTTTT
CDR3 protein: CASSVTGGYEKLFF

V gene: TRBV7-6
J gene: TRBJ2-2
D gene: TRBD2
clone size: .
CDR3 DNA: TGTGCCAGCAGCTTTGGGCTAGCGGGACCTCGGAACACCGGGGAGCTGTTTTTT
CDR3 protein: CASSFGLAGPRNTGELFF

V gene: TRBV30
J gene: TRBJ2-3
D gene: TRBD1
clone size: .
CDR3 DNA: TGTGCCGGAGGACAGGGGTATACAGATACGCAGTATTTT
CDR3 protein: CAGGQGYTDTQYF

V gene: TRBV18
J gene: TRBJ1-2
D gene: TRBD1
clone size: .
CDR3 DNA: TGTGCCAGCTCACCAGGCGGACAGGCCATCTTTCTAAACTATGGCTACACCTTC
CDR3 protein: CASSPGGQAIFLNYGYTF

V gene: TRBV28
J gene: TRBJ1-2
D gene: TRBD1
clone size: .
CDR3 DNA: TGTGCCAGTCTACAGGGGAGTACCCATGGCTACACCTTC
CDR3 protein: CASLQGSTHGYTF

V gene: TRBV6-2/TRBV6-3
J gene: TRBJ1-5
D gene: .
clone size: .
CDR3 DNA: TGTGCCAGCAGCCAGGGGTTCCAGCCCCAGCATTTT
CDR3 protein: CASSQGFQPQHF

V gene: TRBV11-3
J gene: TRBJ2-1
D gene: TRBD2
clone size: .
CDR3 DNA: TGTGCCAGCAGCTTAGTGGGCCTAGCGGGAGTAAATGAGCAGTTCTTC
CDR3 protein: CASSLVGLAGVNEQFF